This T cell receptor (delta chain) was retrieved from a study of γδ T cells in repeated Plasmodium falciparum infection. Study information: Donors had four controlled P. falciparum NF54 infections over roughly 600 days. Each infection was followed by sampling at 21 days, plus baseline and some pre-infection draws.

Flow sorting of PBMC yielded separate Vgamma9/Vdelta2+ and Vdelta2-negative gammadelta T cell populations for bulk repertoire analysis. The study's findings and limits: Vgamma9/Vdelta2+ T cells showed a stable polyclonal repertoire with shared TCRgamma sequences.

To note about this clone: The antigen is undetermined. TCRdb's protein for this DNA is that of a much larger clone and differs from the translation at residue 14, likely a read error; the protein shown is the DNA translation.

TCRdb re-called clones from the multiplex PCR reads via CATT. The sample records tens of thousands of delta-chain clones, roughly 1.9% being singletons. The CDR3 is made up of 20 amino acids. Germline trimming cut 0 bases from V and 3 bases from J; bases unmatched to any gene: 18. From germline, CDR1 is TSWWSYY and CDR2 QGS. This TCR was recovered from a pool of human donors (malaria-infected and uninfected, not separated). The sample was gamma-delta T cells from blood. The chain couples TRDV1 to TRDJ1, with 8 bases that match TRDD3. The J gene was not available in TCRdb and was assigned here by matching the DNA to germline segments. In DNA form, the CDR3 reads TGTGCTCTTGGGGAACTAGTCTTCTGGAACTACTGGGGGGTCCCCGATAAACTCATCTTT. Its translation is CALGELVFWNYWGVPDKLIF.